The entry below gives a single T cell receptor beta chain sequence along with its context. Antigen specificity is unknown. This entry is derived from a study of T-cell memory formation after mild COVID-19. Broader study findings: Of the contracting clones, CD4+ ones lay mainly in CM and EM, and CD8+ ones in EMRA. The authors did not confirm SARS-CoV-2 specificity of second-wave clones peaking day 37. Day 15 to 85 contracting clones showed balanced CD4/CD8; day 15 to 37 expanders favored CD4+.

The CDR3 totals 16 residues. Per the germline V gene, CDR1 is SEHNR and CDR2 is FQNEAQ (reference sequence). Trimming stripped 0 bases from V and 0 bases from J, with 11 bases between. Barcoded TCR alpha and TCR beta cDNA libraries with UMIs came from 5'RACE using constant-segment primers. TCRdb itself ran the 5' RACE reads through MiXCR, one entry per CDR3 protein. The sample comprises about 150,000 distinct CDR3 sequences, approximately 26% of which are singletons, and roughly a quarter rests with the top ten. This receptor was taken from an adult woman who had mild COVID-19 (a few samples of this study predate the infection). Cell type and time point are not known. Sequencing input: PBMCs or a T cell subset sorted from them (not recorded which). This chain uses TRBV7-9 with TRBJ1-2; D remains unclear. CDR3 in amino acids: CASSLAKAATNYGYTF. The CDR3 DNA is TGTGCCAGCAGCTTAGCAAAGGCAGCTACTAACTATGGCTACACCTTC.